This TCR beta chain was recorded in a study of T cells in Graves' hyperthyroidism and ophthalmopathy. Across the study: Peripheral blood collection took place at initial diagnosis, before any treatment. Overall study results and limits: Ophthalmopathy, as predicted by the model, came a median 6.5 months after the prediction. Clonotypes that were expanded in thyroid above 0.001 mostly appeared in blood too.

About this clonotype: The antigen is unknown.

The CDR3 contains 14 residues. CDR1 is LNHDA, CDR2 SQIVND, per germline (reference sequence). V lost 3 bases and J 6 bases, leaving 13 bases between the germline ends. The study left out patients who had uncontrolled infection, other autoimmune disease, pregnancy or lactation. Amplification of TCR beta CDR3 regions used RNA as the template. The HTBI primer set was used in a first-round RT-PCR of the TCR CDR3. TCRdb re-called the multiplex PCR reads with MiXCR, one entry per CDR3 protein. The sample records 550,000 to 650,000 distinct CDR3 sequences, less than 15% being singletons. The receptor was derived from a woman aged 40 to 50 with Graves' hyperthyroidism. The sequencing sample was made of blood. The genes are TRBV19 and TRBJ2-3; D is possibly TRBD2 (5 bases). The CDR3: CASSIWLAWDTQYF. The CDR3 nucleotides are TGTGCCAGTAGTATCTGGTTAGCGTGGGATACGCAGTATTTT. The full variable domain, in which reference TRBV19 and TRBJ2-3 provide the parts outside the CDR3, is DGGITQSPKYLFRKEGQNVTLSCEQNLNHDAMYWYRQDPGQGLRLIYYSQIVNDFQKGDIAEGYSVSREKKESFPLTVTSAQKNPTAFYLCASSIWLAWDTQYFGPGTRLTVL.